This entry features one TCR beta chain sequence. The antigen this receptor binds is unknown. Base qualities are not at hand, and no much larger clone is one base apart. This sample is part of a study of blood T cell repertoires in COVID-19 (dated by TCRdb to about 2020). In terms of the full investigation: Samples covering the acute and convalescent phases of COVID-19 were provided by collaborators in the United States, Italy and Spain. A freely available public database, intended as a resource for researchers studying the immune response to SARS-CoV-2, is where the repertoires were released. Where available, HLA class I and class II types were obtained from metadata supplied by the sample provider rather than from assay-based typing. Sample metadata almost always included a de-identified subject ID, COVID-19 status, age in years and sex. Samples came from the ongoing ImmuneRACE study (first 160 participants) plus 1,254 subjects from 6 global collaborators. Deeply sampled blood TCRbeta repertoires from subjects exposed to, actively infected with, or recovered from COVID-19 were included in the dataset. The material from the prospective study consisted of cDNA or gDNA derived from T cells, B-cell-depleted T cells, or PBMCs. Points the paper makes about the study in general: How much clinical and demographic metadata was included differed by source and by participant, and the metadata was provided uncurated.

Each collaborating institution followed its own protocols to collect whole blood in K2EDTA tubes. For TCRbeta analysis, collaborator samples were shipped as frozen whole blood, as isolated PBMCs, or as DNA extracted from either sample type. V is clipped by 0 bases and J by 4 bases, and the sequence between their germline boundaries is 9 bases long. Per the germline V gene, SGHDT is the CDR1 and YYEEEE is the CDR2. From cysteine to phenylalanine, the CDR3 is 14 amino acids long. Only the CDR3 portion is preserved as DNA: 42 bases, with reading frame beginning at the first base. The immunoSEQ Assay, a bias-controlled multiplex PCR, was used to amplify TCRbeta CDR3 regions from genomic DNA. The source study handled its data this way. The number of nucleated cells in each sample was estimated by amplification of reference gene primers within the assay. Sequence reads were collapsed and filtered to measure the absolute abundance of every unique TCRbeta CDR3 rearrangement. Productive Simpson clonality was computed per sample as the square root of Simpson's diversity index over productive rearrangements. This immuneACCESS table, as held by TCRdb, lists in-frame sequences with V and J called but not all clones. Of the missing ones, under half trace to an unresolved V gene in checked studies; the others have no known cause. From that table come the V and J calls and clone size; the DNA was used to work out D and trimming. Within this sample are some 80,000 clones, with roughly 84% of them counted one time only. About 24% of the sample is taken by the ten largest.

The clonotype originates from an elderly woman in a cohort sampled during active or convalescent COVID-19. This sequence uses TRBV5-6 and TRBJ2-3; TRBD1 might be the D gene, on 5 matching bases. The sequenced material came from peripheral blood. The DNA reads TGTGCCAGCAGCTTGGTAAAGGGGCCAGATACGCAGTATTTT. It encodes CASSLVKGPDTQYF. The CDR3, completed at both ends by the reference TRBV5-6 and TRBJ2-3 genes, gives the full variable domain DAGVTQSPTHLIKTRGQQVTLRCSPKSGHDTVSWYQQALGQGPQFIFQYYEEEERQRGNFPDRFSGHQFPNYSSELNVNALLLGDSALYLCASSLVKGPDTQYFGPGTRLTVL.